These 25 T cell receptor beta chains share one sample of origin, sequenced in a study of shared clonotypes between healthy human individuals. This table comes from immunoSEQ multiplex PCR, and its TCRdb copy is limited to in-frame clones, with some not included. This table has about 980,000 clones, about three quarters appearing once. Sequences were obtained from memory CD4+ T cells sorted from blood. Subset noted: CD45RA-negative fraction. Source of these receptors: a man aged 18-30 years in good health.

As for this clone: This likely came from a read error, as a far larger clone is one base away. The rearrangement uses TRBV7-9 and TRBJ2-2, with D hard to call. Per the germline V gene, CDR1 is SEHNR and CDR2 is FQNEAQ (reference sequence). This CDR3 is built from 12 residues. V was clipped by 3 bases and J by 4 bases, with 3 bases between them. The CDR3 DNA is TGTGCCAGCAGCTTGGGCACCGGGGAGCTGTTTTTT. This encodes CASSLGTGELFF.

This clone was counted a few times. This chain connects TRBV19 to TRBJ2-5, with 7 bases fitting TRBD1. The V gene end was trimmed by 4 bases and the J gene end by 5 bases; junction bases not matched to a gene: 13. The germline V gene has CDR1 LNHDA and CDR2 SQIVND (reference sequence). The CDR3 spans 16 residues. The CDR3 bases are TGTGCCAGTAGTAGCCAACCCGGGACAGCAATGGAGACCCAGTACTTC. Translated, it gives CASSSQPGTAMETQYF.

This clone was detected a few times. The chain employs TRBV5-1 and TRBJ1-1; no clear D. Trimming left V 0 bases short and J 4 bases short, with 7 bases between. Germline V gene data show CDR1 as SGHRS and CDR2 as YFSETQ. CDR3 length: 13 amino acids. In DNA, the CDR3 is TGCGCCAGCAGCTTGGTCCCCTTCACTGAAGCTTTCTTT. Translation gives CASSLVPFTEAFF.

V is TRBV9 and J is TRBJ2-7; 8 nucleotides align to TRBD1. From germline, CDR1 is SGDLS and CDR2 YYNGEE. V lost 4 bases to trimming and J lost 0 bases; unmatched junction nucleotides: 6. The CDR3 totals 15 residues. The CDR3 region is CASSPRTGSSYEQYF. The CDR3 bases are TGTGCCAGCAGCCCCCGGACAGGGAGCTCCTACGAGCAGTACTTC.

The V call is TRBV6-6, the J call TRBJ1-3; tentative D call: TRBD1 (5 bases). The CDR3 length is 14 residues. With 6 bases removed from V and 1 base from J, the gap between germline ends came to 10 bases. The germline CDR1 and CDR2 sequences are MNHNY and SVGAGI (reference sequence). The DNA for the CDR3 is TGTGCCAGCAGACAAGGGACTTCTGGAAACACCATATATTTT. This codes for CASRQGTSGNTIYF.

This clone appeared once. The chain links TRBV30 to TRBJ2-7; D perhaps matches TRBD2 (6 bases). Per the germline V gene, CDR1 is GTSNPN and CDR2 is SVGIG (reference sequence). The CDR3 runs 12 residues. Trimming shortened V by 4 bases and J by 5 bases, and 12 bases separated the two germline ends. CDR3 nucleotides: TGTGCCTGGACGTTGCGGGACCACGAGCAGTACTTC. This codes for CAWTLRDHEQYF.

The chain uses TRBV6-6 and TRBJ1-3; TRBD1 aligns across 7 bases. The germline gives CDR1 MNHNY, CDR2 SVGAGI (reference sequence). The trim removed 5 bases at V and 0 bases at J, leaving 7 bases unmatched. The CDR3 extends over 16 amino acids. Here the CDR3 reads CASSAQGGYSGNTIYF. The DNA for the CDR3 is TGTGCCAGCAGTGCCCAGGGGGGTTACTCTGGAAACACCATATATTTT.

The chain recombines TRBV21-1 with TRBJ2-7; the table names TRBD1, a call not compared with the DNA. TRBV21-1 represents a pseudogene. The CDR3 runs 15 residues. This CDR3 reads CASSAYRGRVYEQYF. The CDR3 coding sequence is TGTGCCAGCAGCGCCTACAGGGGAAGAGTTTACGAGCAGTACTTC.

The J gene is TRBJ2-5, the V gene TRBV7-9; 13 bases are shared with TRBD2. The CDR3 runs to 18 residues. Germline trimming cut 2 bases from V and 4 bases from J; bases unmatched to any gene: 10. Germline CDR1 SEHNR, CDR2 FQNEAQ (reference sequence). CDR3 protein: CASSLTPGLAGFAETQYF. The CDR3 bases are TGTGCCAGCAGCTTAACCCCGGGACTAGCGGGGTTCGCAGAGACCCAGTACTTC. The variable domain in full, with the rest retrieved from reference TRBV7-9 and TRBJ2-5, is DTGVSQNPRHKITKRGQNVTFRCDPISEHNRLYWYRQTLGQGPEFLTYFQNEAQLEKSRLLSDRFSAERPKGSFSTLEIQRTEQGDSAMYLCASSLTPGLAGFAETQYFGPGTRLLVL.

CDR3 in amino acids: CASSLRQGNEQFF. The CDR3 nucleotides are TGTGCCAGCAGCTTACGACAGGGGAATGAGCAGTTCTTC. The chain links TRBV11-3 to TRBJ2-1; 8 bases are a match to TRBD1. CDR1 SGHNT and CDR2 YENEEA come from the germline V gene. V was pared by 2 bases and J by 7 bases, with 1 base of the junction left unmatched. The CDR3 consists of 13 residues.

This rearrangement joins TRBV5-4 to TRBJ2-3; weak D call: TRBD2 (6 bases). Trimming took off 3 bases at V and 0 bases at J, with 14 bases between the two ends. CDR3 length: 16 amino acids. Germline CDR1 and CDR2: SGHNT and YYREEE (reference sequence). The CDR3 loop is CASSSATSRSTDTQYF. DNA of the CDR3: TGTGCCAGCAGCTCCGCAACTAGCAGGAGCACAGATACGCAGTATTTT.

This clone has more than one count but fewer than ten. V gene TRBV2 combines with J gene TRBJ2-1; D gene ambiguous. CDR1 is SNHLY and CDR2 is FYNNEI in the germline V gene. Trimming cost V 3 bases and J 0 bases, with 6 bases left between them. The CDR3 length is 14 residues. In nucleotides, the CDR3 is TGTGCCAGCAGTGATGCGAGCTCCTACAATGAGCAGTTCTTC. Translation gives CASSDASSYNEQFF.

The chain recombines TRBV6-5 with TRBJ1-2; D might be TRBD1 (5 bases). The CDR3 totals 12 residues. Germline CDR1 is MNHEY and CDR2 is SVGAGI. Trimming cost V 7 bases and J 7 bases, with 13 bases left between them. CDR3 sequence reads: CASNTGEGGYTF. Here the CDR3 DNA reads TGTGCCAGCAATACAGGCGAGGGTGGCTACACCTTC.

V is TRBV7-2 and J is TRBJ2-5, with D possibly TRBD2 on 6 matching bases. This CDR3 comprises 15 residues. Germline-derived CDR1 and CDR2 are SGHTA and FQGNSA. V gave up 3 bases and J gave up 2 bases, with 13 bases separating them. The CDR3 reads CASSLGGAFQETQYF. The CDR3, as DNA: TGTGCCAGCAGCTTGGGCGGGGCATTTCAAGAGACCCAGTACTTC.

Details on this clone: Other DNA variants within this sample encode the same CDR3. The V call is TRBV28, the J call TRBJ1-1, with 7 bases lining up with TRBD1. J lost 7 bases, V lost 6 bases, and 5 bases had no gene match. Germline V gene sequence: CDR1 MDHEN, CDR2 SYDVKM. This CDR3 comprises 12 residues. Here the CDR3 reads CASSLQGFEAFF. CDR3 in DNA: TGTGCCAGCAGCTTACAGGGGTTTGAAGCTTTCTTT.

The V gene is TRBV4-2, the J gene TRBJ1-2; no definite D call. CDR1 LGHNA and CDR2 YNFKEQ come from the germline V gene. This CDR3 has 13 amino acids. Trimming shortened V by 0 bases and J by 5 bases, and 7 bases separated the two germline ends. The chain's CDR3 is CASSQDGQYGYTF. The CDR3 nucleotides read TGTGCCAGCAGCCAAGATGGCCAGTATGGCTACACCTTC.

This clone was observed a few times. The chain recombines TRBV6-5 with TRBJ1-1, with TRBD1 identical over 9 bases. Germline values: CDR1 MNHEY, CDR2 SVGAGI. The CDR3 is 14 amino acids. V trimming: 6 bases; J trimming: 6 bases; junction bases outside the gene matches: 8. The CDR3 reads CASSPPGQGSEAFF. The CDR3 DNA sequence: TGTGCCAGCAGCCCGCCGGGACAGGGCTCTGAAGCTTTCTTT.

The gene calls are TRBV30 and TRBJ1-2, with unresolved D. The CDR3 runs 13 residues. The germline gives CDR1 GTSNPN, CDR2 SVGIG (reference sequence). V shed 1 base and J shed 4 bases, with 10 bases lying between them. The CDR3: CAWSEGGPYGYTF. The CDR3 DNA follows: TGTGCCTGGAGTGAGGGCGGGCCCTATGGCTACACCTTC.

This clone occurred a few times. V usage is TRBV7-4 and J usage is TRBJ1-4; 8 bases line up with TRBD1. This CDR3 has 21 amino acids. The V gene end was trimmed by 1 base and the J gene end by 2 bases; junction bases not matched to a gene: 18. Germline loops: CDR1 SGHVT, CDR2 SQSDAQ. CDR3 nucleotides: TGTGCCAGCAGCTTAGAAGGGGAAGGGGGACAGGCGCTAAGGACTAATGAAAAACTGTTTTTT. It specifies CASSLEGEGGQALRTNEKLFF.

This sequence joins TRBV30 and TRBJ2-5; 7 nucleotides match TRBD2. Germline CDR1 GTSNPN, CDR2 SVGIG (reference sequence). The CDR3 length is 14 residues. J gave up 9 bases and V 4 bases, and 14 bases lay outside the gene matches. The CDR3 region is CAWKGFRDRGAQYF. The CDR3 DNA follows: TGTGCCTGGAAGGGATTTAGGGACCGGGGGGCCCAGTACTTC.

The chain recombines TRBV5-4 with TRBJ2-5; 7 bases map to TRBD1. The CDR3 is 15 residues long. Losses at the gene ends were 4 bases for V and 5 bases for J; bases not matched to a gene: 11. From germline, CDR1 is SGHNT and CDR2 YYREEE (reference sequence). This chain's CDR3 is CASSRDRYASETQYF. The CDR3 DNA follows: TGTGCCAGCAGCCGGGACAGATATGCCTCGGAGACCCAGTACTTC.

This clone was recorded many times. The chain has TRBV28 and TRBJ2-1; TRBD2 matches at 10 bases. Germline assignment: CDR1 MDHEN and CDR2 SYDVKM. This CDR3 region has 12 residues. Trimming at V came to 3 bases and at J to 13 bases, leaving 3 bases not matched to a gene. The CDR3 coding sequence is TGTGCCAGCAGTTTTGGACTAGCGGAACAGTTCTTC. Residues: CASSFGLAEQFF.

The chain carries TRBV2 and TRBJ1-1, with 7 bases identical to TRBD1. The CDR3 loop spans 14 amino acids. From germline, CDR1 is SNHLY and CDR2 FYNNEI. V lost 6 bases to trimming and J lost 1 base; unmatched junction nucleotides: 5. The CDR3 DNA follows: TGTGCCAGCAGGGGGACAGCCCCGAACACTGAAGCTTTCTTT. Translation gives CASRGTAPNTEAFF.

The chain recombines TRBV4-2 with TRBJ1-5, with D uncertain. This CDR3 is built from 14 residues. Germline assignment: CDR1 LGHNA and CDR2 YNFKEQ. The ends were cut back, 1 base at V and 3 bases at J, with 7 bases in the middle. The CDR3 reads CASSQAGNNQPQHF. The CDR3 DNA reads TGTGCCAGCAGCCAAGCTGGGAACAATCAGCCCCAGCATTTT.

The gene calls are TRBV7-8 and TRBJ2-1, with TRBD2 matching over 12 bases. The CDR3 covers 16 residues. CDR1 is SGHVS and CDR2 is FQNEAQ in the germline V gene. The V and J ends lost 5 bases and 2 bases, in that order; junction bases with no gene match: 4. The CDR3 nucleotides read TGTGCCAGCAGCAAACTAGCGGGAGGAACCTACAATGAGCAGTTCTTC. Translation: CASSKLAGGTYNEQFF.